This TCR beta chain is drawn from a study of blood T cell repertoires in COVID-19. Background on the study: Sites across the United States, Italy and Spain contributed samples from acute and convalescent COVID-19. The analysed material was cDNA or gDNA that came from T cells, B-cell-depleted T cells, or PBMCs.

The CDR3 sequence is 15 residues long. V was trimmed by 4 bases and J by 1 base, leaving 14 bases between them. Germline CDR1 and CDR2: MNHEY and SMNVEV (reference sequence). Per the original methods: Researchers report that nucleated cell counts were estimated from reference gene primer amplification. Sequencing used immunoSEQ multiplex PCR; TCRdb keeps in-frame clones, though not all of them. Clone size and V and J calls were adopted from that table, with D and trimming inferred from the DNA. The data contain roughly 86,000 clones, approximately 85% of them singletons. The chain links TRBV27 to TRBJ2-7, with a tentative D call TRBD1 (7 bases). The TCR sequence derives from an elderly woman with COVID-19, enrolled during active disease. The sequencing input was peripheral blood. DNA of the CDR3: TGTGCCAGCAGTTCCCCAGGGGGGACTTCCTACGAGCAGTACTTC. It yields the protein CASSSPGGTSYEQYF.